This T cell receptor (beta chain) was captured by sequencing in a study of blood T cells in healthy people across ages. Details on this clonotype: The antigen is undetermined.

Findings and limits, study-wide: Naive T cell percentage showed a strong correlation with the diversity of TCR beta. Greater diversity and more naive CD4+ cells were seen in long-lived donors than in aged donors.

There are 12 residues in the CDR3. Trimming removed 4 bases from V and 11 bases from J, with 14 bases in between. Total RNA amounts of at least 5 micrograms were extracted per sample. A sample-barcoded 5' primer and a J-beta primer mix were used in a second PCR of about 6 to 11 cycles. From the 5' RACE reads, TCRdb called clonotypes with MiXCR, one entry per CDR3 protein. Found here are 700,000 to 850,000 distinct CDR3 sequences, about 37% of them singletons; the top ten hold under 15%. The chain carries TRBV12-3 or TRBV12-4 and TRBJ2-5; D uncertain. The source of this sequence is a man aged 18 to 29 in good health. Sequencing input: blood. In DNA form, the CDR3 reads TGTGCCAGCAGTTCAACACACAATGAGCAGTACTTC. Translating it yields CASSSTHNEQYF.